This T cell receptor (beta chain) was obtained from a study of blood T cell repertoires in COVID-19. Study-level background: The study drew acute and convalescent COVID-19 samples from the United States, Italy and Spain.

Germline lookup yields CDR1 LGHDT and CDR2 YNNKEL (reference sequence). This CDR3 is built from 15 residues. The V gene lost 3 bases and the J gene lost 5 bases, with 16 bases spanning the gap. Profiling relied on immunoSEQ multiplex PCR, and the TCRdb table lists in-frame clones only, not all of them. The sample has 91,000 or so clones; 85% to 90% are singletons. The source material was peripheral blood. This TCR derives from a woman aged 55-69 years in a cohort sampled during active or convalescent COVID-19. The rearrangement links TRBV3-1 (or the pseudogene TRBV3-2) to TRBJ1-1; the D gene is possibly TRBD1 (5 bases). Here the CDR3 reads CASSHKSGRGTEAFF. As DNA, the CDR3 is TGTGCCAGCAGCCATAAATCAGGGCGGGGGACTGAAGCTTTCTTT.